This entry is about one T cell receptor (beta chain). Its matching antigen is unknown. CDR3 size: 15 residues. The germline V gene has CDR1 MGHRA and CDR2 YSYEKL. Germline trimming cut 2 bases from V and 3 bases from J; bases unmatched to any gene: 6. Assay used: immunoSEQ multiplex PCR; TCRdb lists only in-frame clones, some missing. The table has 65,000 to 85,000 clones, about nine tenths seen once. This record belongs to a study of graft-versus-host responses after intestinal transplantation. About the research overall: Those transplanted obtained multivisceral, liver-intestinal, or isolated intestinal grafts. Anti-thymocyte globulin was used for induction in all recipients, who then took tacrolimus and steroids for two to four years. Study findings and constraints: Early post-transplant falls in HvG clones accompanied the peak levels of circulating GvH clones.

The rearrangement joins TRBV4-1 to TRBJ2-7; TRBD2 matches 8 bases. The source of this sequence is a human donor who was the organ donor for an intestinal transplant. The sample consisted of unstimulated CD8+ T cells sorted from spleen or lymph node cells, taken before transplant. The CDR3 region is CASSQSSGLNYEQYF. DNA of the CDR3: TGCGCCAGCAGCCAATCTAGCGGGCTAAACTACGAGCAGTACTTC.